The source of this T cell receptor beta chain is a study of blood T cells in healthy people across ages. At the level of the study: Through template switching, about one barcoded beta molecule was captured per two T cells, as measured in model experiments. Study results and caveats: Fewer expanded clones and more diversity marked long-lived versus aged donors.

This clonotype was recorded a few times. Its target is unknown. For the second PCR, which ran for about 6 to 11 cycles, a sample-barcoded 5' primer and a J-beta primer mix were used. One entry per CDR3 protein results from TCRdb running MiXCR on the 5' RACE reads. The table has 900,000 to 950,000 distinct CDR3 sequences, about 28% seen once. This CDR3 is built from 18 residues. Germline values: CDR1 SGHDN, CDR2 FVKESK. The J segment lost 1 base and the V segment lost 1 base, leaving 11 bases of the junction unmatched. Another study also made use of these data, one on T cells of mothers and their children. That work contributes: Donation was provided by three healthy Caucasian mothers along with their six children.

The chain employs TRBV14 and TRBJ2-3; 7 bases match TRBD2. The sequence was obtained from a woman aged 35 to 49 in good health. Specimen: blood. The CDR3 DNA reads as TGTGCCAGCAGCCAAGTCCGGCGGGGGTCTGCACGCACAGATACGCAGTATTTT. Protein product: CASSQVRRGSARTDTQYF.